This record looks at one TCR beta chain sequence and its context. In its sample, this clonotype was seen a few times. Which antigen it targets is not known. Base qualities were left out, and no much larger clone turns up one base away. The label giving this sample's treatment or condition can be read as: roughly 11-day PBMC culture with coronavirus spike peptide pools or control peptides (ViraFEST assay). The ViraFEST assay, used in the study, expanded antigen-specific T cells with peptide pools and then identified the expanded clonotypes through TCR sequencing. Positive SARS-CoV-2 PCR tests in the convalescent patients dated from March to December 2020, before Alpha, Beta and Delta variants emerged in the United States. PBMCs were cultured at roughly 2 million per well in IMDM supplemented with around 5% human AB serum and roughly 10 IU/ml IL-2, with around 10 ug/ml peptide pools added. On days 3 and 7, half of the culture medium was replaced with fresh IL-2-containing medium. Once the cells had been in culture for 10 days, the EasySep CD4+ T cell isolation kit was used to isolate CD4+ T cells by negative selection. Ficoll-Paque Plus gradient centrifugation was used to isolate PBMCs from whole blood, and the isolated PBMCs were then either used fresh or cryopreserved at -140C. In general, triplicate wells were set up for every culture condition.

The data belong to a study of vaccination and CD4 T cells after COVID-19 (dated by TCRdb to between 2021 and 2024). Study-wide context: Convalescent patients had a positive SARS-CoV-2 result on nasal swab PCR, and of these patients, several had mild disease and one had severe disease. In 10 COVID-19 convalescent patients and a few infection-naive healthy vaccine recipients, researchers compared the spike-specific CD4+ TCR repertoire from before mRNA vaccination with the repertoire from after. Post-vaccine blood samples were taken a median of around 68 days after the second vaccine dose, with a range of about 13 to 250 days. Six males and four females were included in the convalescent cohort, with two Hispanic individuals, seven Caucasians, two Asians and one multiracial person represented. Overlapping spike peptide pools from SARS-CoV-2 and from the common cold coronaviruses HCoV-NL63, HCoV-OC43 and HCoV-229E were used as culture stimuli. Post-COVID blood samples from convalescent patients were collected a median of around 100 days after diagnosis, with a range of roughly 35 to 180 days. As controls, cultures received a CEFX viral epitope pool (the positive control), an HIV-1 Nef peptide pool (the negative control), or no peptide at all. Participants got two doses of the Pfizer-BioNTech BNT162b2 vaccine (n=8) or two doses of the Moderna mRNA-1273 vaccine (n=2). Study-level results and caveats: The study included relatively few convalescent patients and did not analyze early timepoints after natural infection. In convalescent patients, a median about 84% of post-vaccine SARS-CoV-2-reactive clones were detected only after vaccination, and vaccine-specific priming was suggested by this finding. Although the median number of SARS-CoV-2-reactive clonotypes went up from roughly 22 after infection to 35 to 40 after vaccination, the increase was not significant. Of the vaccine-specific clones found in convalescent patients, nearly all (304 of 307) were mono-reactive for SARS-CoV-2 spike instead of being cross-reactive with common cold coronaviruses.

The CDR3 numbers 15 residues from cysteine through phenylalanine. Only the CDR3 portion is preserved as DNA: 45 bases, with reading frame beginning at the first base. The germline V gene (reference sequence) yields WNHNN for CDR1 and SYGVQD for CDR2. The junction shows trimming of 2 bases on V and 3 bases on J, plus 12 bases between the germline ends. The library relied on PCR. DNA from cultured CD4+ T cells underwent TCR sequencing with the Oncomine TCR Beta short-read assay at the Johns Hopkins FTIC core. The QIAamp micro DNA kit was used to extract genomic DNA from the cultured CD4+ T cells. Oncomine TCR Beta libraries from cultured CD4+ T cells were pooled using unique dual indexes and sequenced on an Illumina iSeq 100. Per the authors' processing: Non-productive sequences were removed, and CDR3s not starting with C, not ending with F or W, or shorter than 7 amino acids were discarded. Antigen-specific clonotypes were identified with the MANAFEST web application by comparing peptide-stimulated wells with reference and other culture wells. For a clone to be called positive, the clone needed an FDR below 0.05, an odds ratio above 5, and a productive frequency above 0.1% in at least two of three replicate wells. Clonotypes that were significantly expanded in both SARS-CoV-2 spike wells and at least one common cold coronavirus spike condition were defined as cross-reactive. Similarity between CDR3 sequences was evaluated in R version 3.6.1 using Levenshtein distances (stringdist) and unrooted phylogenetic trees (ape). Clones were called with MiXCR by TCRdb after fastp trimmed the public reads at Q25, and only in-frame beta chains were retained. Each CDR3 protein gets just one entry, which takes the most common genes and DNA from the rows behind it. These V and J calls are TCRdb output, not the study's own analysis. This sample comprises 17,000 or so distinct CDR3 sequences, approximately 48% of them detected only once. The top ten clonotypes cover approximately 5% of the sample.

This TCR derives from a human donor who had recovered from COVID-19. The chain couples TRBV10-1 to TRBJ2-3, with a weak D call of TRBD1 (6 bases match). The sequencing used CD4+ T cells from blood, cultured in vitro, collected before SARS-CoV-2 vaccination. The CDR3 protein sequence reads: CASSEIRGLTDTQYF. The sequenced DNA is TGCGCCAGCAGTGAGATCAGGGGTTTGACAGATACGCAGTATTTT.